This T cell receptor beta chain originates from a study of cytomegalovirus exposure and HLA in healthy donors. Remarks on this clone: The antigen remains unidentified.

Study-level points and caveats: High specificity and sensitivity for cytomegalovirus status were reported for the classifier. For most TCR sequences rarity was the rule, although some public TCRs occurred in many donors.

This table comes from immunoSEQ multiplex PCR, and its TCRdb copy is limited to in-frame clones, with some not included. The sample has about 260,000 clones, about 90% seen once; the top ten hold around 3.3%. This receptor was obtained from a young woman in good health and CMV-seronegative. The sequenced sample was PBMCs.

CDR3 nucleotide sequence: TGTGCCATCCTAGCGGGGGTCACAGATACGCAGTATTTT. Protein sequence: CAILAGVTDTQYF. The V call is TRBV28, the J call TRBJ2-3; 10 bases fit TRBD2. The J segment lost 2 bases and the V segment lost 10 bases, leaving 3 bases of the junction unmatched. The germline CDR1 and CDR2 sequences are MDHEN and SYDVKM. This CDR3 is 13 amino acids long.